Listed below are T cell receptor beta chains from one sample, sequenced in a study of OX40 agonist ivuxolimab in advanced cancers. Clones were read by immunoSEQ multiplex PCR, and TCRdb kept only the in-frame ones, dropping some. The profile shows some 99,000 clones, about 90% of them singletons. Source: CD4+ or CD8+ T cells sorted from blood, taken in a trial of the OX40 agonist ivuxolimab. The receptors were sampled from an adult with an advanced solid tumor such as melanoma, head and neck, liver or kidney cancer. The CDR3 runs from the conserved cysteine through the conserved F or W. D genes are given only for firm matches. Clone size, where shown, is once, few, many, or a class for clones that have expanded.

v_gene	abundance	j_gene	d_gene	CDR3aa	CDR3nt
TRBV6-6	.	TRBJ2-1	.	CASNFGAHEQFF	TGTGCCAGCAACTTCGGAGCGCATGAGCAGTTCTTC
TRBV7-3	.	TRBJ2-3	TRBD2	CASSPGGGGRAGTDTQYF	TGTGCCAGCAGCCCAGGAGGGGGCGGGAGGGCCGGCACAGATACGCAGTATTTT
TRBV12-5	.	TRBJ1-2	TRBD1	CASGEAAGRGPYGYTF	TGTGCTAGTGGCGAAGCCGCAGGGAGGGGGCCCTATGGCTACACCTTC
TRBV6-5	.	TRBJ2-3	.	CASSSPGGLRTDTQYF	TGTGCCAGCAGTTCACCCGGGGGGCTACGCACAGATACGCAGTATTTT
TRBV30	.	TRBJ2-5	.	CAWSALAGETQYF	TGTGCCTGGAGCGCGTTAGCTGGGGAGACCCAGTACTTC
TRBV5-4	few	TRBJ2-3	.	CASSLGPYTDTQYF	TGTGCCAGCAGCTTGGGACCTTACACAGATACGCAGTATTTT
TRBV5-4	.	TRBJ2-7	TRBD1	CASSRRPRDSYYEQYF	TGTGCCAGCTCCCGAAGACCCCGGGACAGCTACTACGAGCAGTACTTC
TRBV4-1	.	TRBJ2-7	TRBD1	CASNQPGTGKYEQYF	TGCGCCAGCAACCAACCTGGGACAGGGAAGTACGAGCAGTACTTC
TRBV5-1	.	TRBJ2-5	TRBD2	CASSGGLAGIQETQYF	TGCGCCAGCAGCGGGGGACTAGCGGGAATCCAAGAGACCCAGTACTTC
TRBV19	.	TRBJ2-2	.	CASSISATTNTGELFF	TGTGCCAGTAGTATTAGTGCTACTACGAACACCGGGGAGCTGTTTTTT
TRBV5-8	.	TRBJ2-1	TRBD2	CASSLSGAGGDYNEQFF	TGTGCCAGCAGCTTGTCGGGAGCGGGAGGGGATTACAATGAGCAGTTCTTC
TRBV7-9	once	TRBJ2-7	.	CASSSAAELYEQYF	TGTGCCAGCAGCTCTGCGGCAGAACTCTACGAGCAGTACTTC
TRBV4-2	.	TRBJ1-3	TRBD1	CASSPGQGNSGNTIYF	TGTGCCAGCAGCCCGGGACAGGGGAACTCTGGAAACACCATATATTTT
TRBV30	.	TRBJ1-5	TRBD1	CASDRGQNQPQHF	TGTGCCTCCGACAGGGGGCAAAATCAGCCCCAGCATTTT